The 21 T cell receptor beta chains given below trace back to one sample, sequenced in a study of regulatory T cells in long-lasting Graves disease (dated by TCRdb to about 2021). Library preparation was by multiplex PCR. Sequencing was carried out with an Illumina HiSeq 4000. CDR3 regions were amplified by Arm-PCR with iRepertoire HTBI primers to construct TCR beta libraries. TCRdb trimmed public reads at Q25 via fastp, called clones via MiXCR and kept in-frame beta chains. Merged by CDR3 protein, the rows form single entries marked with the most common genes and DNA. For this sample there are roughly 360,000 distinct CDR3 sequences; 23% appear just once. Approximately 28% of the sample goes to the ten largest clones. The time point tag for this specimen amounts to: persistent/refractory GD, antithyroid drugs over 5 years with positive TRAb. For both TCR sequencing and RNA sequencing, RNA was extracted from PBMCs using TRIzol.

The sequencing used peripheral blood mononuclear cells (PBMCs), collected when the disease was refractory, from a patient treated with antithyroid drugs. Source of these receptors: a woman between 35 and 50 years old with Graves disease. Donor details come from another sample of the same person, matched by shared clones.

The rearrangement joins TRBV7-9 to TRBJ2-3; D might be TRBD1 (5 bases). The ends were cut back, 5 bases at V and 5 bases at J, with 14 bases in the middle. The length of the CDR3 is 14 residues. Germline values: CDR1 SEHNR, CDR2 FQNEAQ (reference sequence). The CDR3 nucleotides read TGTGCCAGCAGCACCAGACAGAGACAAGATACGCAGTATTTT. Translating gives CASSTRQRQDTQYF. The full variable domain, in which reference TRBV7-9 and TRBJ2-3 provide the parts outside the CDR3, is DTGVSQNPRHKITKRGQNVTFRCDPISEHNRLYWYRQTLGQGPEFLTYFQNEAQLEKSRLLSDRFSAERPKGSFSTLEIQRTEQGDSAMYLCASSTRQRQDTQYFGPGTRLTVL.

At least ten counts were recorded for this clonotype. A read error may account for a junction end that differs from germline. The genes are TRBV5-1 and TRBJ2-2, with 7 bases that match TRBD1. Germline V gene sequence: CDR1 SGHRS, CDR2 YFSETQ. CDR3 size: 16 residues. CDR3 sequence (DNA): TGCGCTAGCAGCGCCTGGGACAGAAGGAACACCGGGGAGCTGTTTTTT. This encodes CASSAWDRRNTGELFF.

The genes are TRBV5-1 and TRBJ2-7, with D possibly matching TRBD1 (6 bases). Germline V CDR1 and CDR2: SGHRS, YFSETQ. Trimming pared 0 bases from V and 4 bases from J, leaving 14 bases between. The CDR3 spans 15 residues. The CDR3: CASSLGLGTYYEQYF. The CDR3, as DNA: TGCGCCAGCAGCTTGGGTCTTGGGACATATTACGAGCAGTACTTC.

V usage is TRBV3-1 and J usage is TRBJ2-7; weak D call: TRBD2 (5 bases). Trimming cost V 1 base and J 10 bases, with 17 bases left between them. Germline CDR1 reads LGHDT; CDR2 reads YNNKEL (reference sequence). CDR3 length: 14 residues. CDR3 DNA: TGTGCCAGCAGCCAAGGTCTCACTAGTGACAAACAGTACTTC. This gives the protein CASSQGLTSDKQYF.

This clonotype has a count of ten or more. The chain has TRBV2 and TRBJ1-3; 7 positions match TRBD1. Per germline, CDR1 SNHLY and CDR2 FYNNEI. The CDR3 spans 14 residues. V lost 8 bases and J lost 4; bases outside the gene matches: 8. This chain's CDR3 is CASGTGTDGNTIYF. The CDR3 DNA sequence: TGTGCCAGCGGGACCGGGACAGACGGAAACACCATATATTTT.

In regard to this clonotype: This may be a read error, as it is one base from a much larger clone. The chain combines TRBV28 with TRBJ2-7; TRBD2 agrees at 7 bases. This CDR3 contains 14 residues. V shed 5 bases, J shed 9 bases, and the junction held 13 bases outside the gene matches. Germline assignment: CDR1 MDHEN and CDR2 SYDVKM. The CDR3 sequence: CASSIQREACGQYF. CDR3 nucleotides: TGTGCCAGCAGTATCCAACGGGAGGCATGCGGGCAGTACTTC. The complete variable domain, with remaining parts taken from reference TRBV28 and TRBJ2-7, reads DVKVTQSSRYLVKRTGEKVFLECVQDMDHENMFWYRQDPGLGLRLIYFSYDVKMKEKGDIPEGYSVSREKKERFSLILESASTNQTSMYLCASSIQREACGQYFGPGTRLTVT.

This clonotype was seen many times. The chain is built from TRBV12-3 or TRBV12-4 and TRBJ2-2; D might be TRBD1 (6 bases). CDR3 length equals 16 residues. V lost 5 bases and J lost 2, with 15 bases in between. CDR3 nucleotide sequence: TGTGCCAGCAGTACTGTACAGGGATACAACACCGGGGAGCTGTTTTTT. As protein: CASSTVQGYNTGELFF.

On this clonotype itself: The missing conserved phenylalanine or tryptophan at the end of this CDR3 makes a read error likely. This chain connects TRBV28 to TRBJ2-5; 8 positions match TRBD1. The V gene's germline CDR1 is MDHEN and CDR2 SYDVKM. V lost 3 bases to trimming and J lost 1 base; unmatched junction nucleotides: 7. This CDR3 contains 16 residues. CDR3 loop: CASSFLGQDSQETQYV. For the CDR3, the DNA is TGTGCCAGCAGTTTCTTGGGACAGGACTCCCAAGAGACCCAGTACGTC.

This clonotype was seen at least ten times. The V call is TRBV2, the J call TRBJ2-7; D not resolved. The germline V gene has CDR1 SNHLY and CDR2 FYNNEI. The CDR3 spans 15 residues. Trimming shortened V by 4 bases and J by 0 bases, and 13 bases separated the two germline ends. CDR3 in amino acids: CASSARLSSSYEQYF. Written as DNA, the CDR3 is TGTGCCAGCAGTGCGAGACTTTCCAGCTCCTACGAGCAGTACTTC. Complete variable domain (other parts from reference TRBV2 and TRBJ2-7): EPEVTQTPSHQVTQMGQEVILRCVPISNHLYFYWYRQILGQKVEFLVSFYNNEISEKSEIFDDQFSVERPDGSNFTLKIRSTKLEDSAMYFCASSARLSSSYEQYFGPGTRLTVT.

The chain carries TRBV5-4 and TRBJ1-3; 10 bases line up with TRBD1. The CDR3 extends over 16 amino acids. Per the germline V gene, CDR1 is SGHNT and CDR2 is YYREEE (reference sequence). J was trimmed by 2 bases and V by 7 bases; bases with no gene match: 9. The DNA for the CDR3 is TGTGCCAGCTTCCCGGGGGGGACAGGGGCTGGAAACACCATATATTTT. Translation: CASFPGGTGAGNTIYF.

This clonotype occurred many times. The chain has TRBV10-3 and TRBJ1-5; 7 nucleotides agree with TRBD1. Germline assignment: CDR1 ENHRY and CDR2 SYGVKD. With V trimmed by 10 bases and J by 4 bases, 4 bases remained unmatched. The CDR3 extends over 12 amino acids. DNA for the CDR3: TGTGCCACCCAGACAGGGAATCAGCCCCAGCATTTT. It yields the protein CATQTGNQPQHF.

This clonotype came up many times. In nucleotides, the CDR3 is TGTGCCATCAGTGATAAAGTCCTCAGGGAGGTCTCCTACGAGCAGTACTTC. It is translated as CAISDKVLREVSYEQYF. This chain uses TRBV10-3 with TRBJ2-7; maybe TRBD2 (6 bases). Germline V gene lookup returns CDR1 ENHRY and CDR2 SYGVKD. Trimming cost V 3 bases and J 0 bases, with 18 bases left between them. The CDR3 is made up of 17 amino acids.

Only a few counts were recorded for this clonotype. V and J are TRBV7-2 and TRBJ2-7, with 7 bases fitting TRBD2. From germline, CDR1 is SGHTA and CDR2 FQGNSA. The CDR3 covers 15 residues. V dropped 5 bases and J dropped 2; count of bases not matched to a gene: 9. As DNA, the CDR3 is TGTGCCAGCAGCCTCGGACTAGGACAAGCCTACGAGCAGTACTTC. Amino acid sequence: CASSLGLGQAYEQYF. The variable domain in full, with the rest retrieved from reference TRBV7-2 and TRBJ2-7, is GAGVSQSPSNKVTEKGKDVELRCDPISGHTALYWYRQSLGQGLEFLIYFQGNSAPDKSGLPSDRFSAERTGGSVSTLTIQRTQQEDSAVYLCASSLGLGQAYEQYFGPGTRLTVT.

Ten or more counts support this clonotype. This sequence joins TRBV28 and TRBJ1-5, with unresolved D. Per germline, CDR1 MDHEN and CDR2 SYDVKM. Trimming cost V 3 bases and J 8 bases, with 5 bases left between them. The CDR3 is made up of 11 amino acids. The CDR3 coding sequence is TGTGCCAGCAGTTTTATGGAGCCCCAGCATTTT. Its translation: CASSFMEPQHF.

CDR3 in DNA: TGTGCCAGTGGGGATTCAGGAGTCTCCTACAATGAGCAGTTCTTC. Amino acid sequence: CASGDSGVSYNEQFF. V gene TRBV28 combines with J gene TRBJ2-1; D unclear. The V gene's germline CDR1 is MDHEN and CDR2 SYDVKM. Trimming removed 9 bases at V and 0 bases at J, with 15 bases between. The CDR3 extends over 15 amino acids.

This clonotype has more than one count but fewer than ten. This chain uses TRBV6-1 with TRBJ1-1; 7 bases align to TRBD1. The germline V gene has CDR1 MNHNS and CDR2 SASEGT. Trimming at V came to 6 bases and at J to 7 bases, leaving 8 bases not matched to a gene. The CDR3 is 13 residues long. CDR3 residues: CASSQGQHIEAFF. The CDR3 DNA reads as TGTGCCAGCAGCCAGGGACAGCACATTGAAGCTTTCTTT.

The J gene is TRBJ1-3, the V gene TRBV12-3 or TRBV12-4; 7 positions match TRBD1. The CDR3 length is 13 residues. V dropped 6 bases and J dropped 4; count of bases not matched to a gene: 3. The CDR3 nucleotides are TGTGCCAGCAGCTTGGGACAGGGAAACACCATATATTTT. Translated, it gives CASSLGQGNTIYF.

About this clonotype: This may be a read error, as it is one base from a much larger clone. V usage is TRBV11-2 and J usage is TRBJ1-1; unclear D gene. The germline CDR1 and CDR2 sequences are SGHAT and FQNNGV. This CDR3 has 12 residues. Trimming cost V 7 bases and J 10 bases, with 16 bases left between them. CDR3 in amino acids: CASTSGGLGAFF. CDR3 bases: TGTGCCAGCACCTCCGGTGGTCTTGGAGCTTTCTTT.

This clonotype was observed many times. The rearrangement uses TRBV7-8 and TRBJ1-5; TRBD1 agrees at 7 bases. This CDR3 is 15 amino acids long. Losses at the gene ends were 5 bases for V and 0 bases for J; bases not matched to a gene: 4. Germline CDR1 SGHVS, CDR2 FQNEAQ. DNA of the CDR3: TGTGCCAGCAGCCGCTACAGGGGTAGCAATCAGCCCCAGCATTTT. The encoded protein is CASSRYRGSNQPQHF.

Ten or more counts support this clonotype. The chain has TRBV15 and TRBJ2-5; possibly TRBD1 or TRBD2 for D (5 bases each). Germline CDR1 LNHNV, CDR2 YYDKDF (reference sequence). The CDR3 is 15 amino acids. V lost 0 bases and J 1 base, leaving 9 bases between the germline ends. In DNA, the CDR3 is TGTGCCACCAGCAGAGATCGGGGCACCCAAGAGACCCAGTACTTC. This gives the protein CATSRDRGTQETQYF.

The genes are TRBV12-3 or TRBV12-4 and TRBJ1-1, with a possible D match to TRBD1 (5 bases). The V end was cut by 6 bases, the J end by 3 bases, with 14 bases between. The length of the CDR3 is 14 residues. The CDR3 sequence: CASSSYDSHTEAFF. Here the CDR3 DNA reads TGTGCCAGCAGCTCTTACGACAGTCACACTGAAGCTTTCTTT.